The clone carrying this TCR beta chain appeared once. Germline values: CDR1 SGHTA, CDR2 FQGNSA. The CDR3 covers 13 residues. Trimming pared 3 bases from V and 4 bases from J, leaving 9 bases between. The sample originates from a study of CD8 T cells in ankylosing spondylitis. One entry per CDR3 protein results from TCRdb running MiXCR on the 5' RACE reads. The repertoire has about 240,000 distinct CDR3 sequences, about 10% of them found once; the top ten carry around 6.5%. Specimen: blood, either unsorted or a sorted T cell fraction (not recorded which). The sequence derives from a male donor with ankylosing spondylitis or in good health (not recorded which). V and J are TRBV7-2 and TRBJ1-1; D call uncertain. CDR3 bases: TGTGCCAGCAGCTTCATGGGTCGCACTGAAGCTTTCTTT. Translated, it gives CASSFMGRTEAFF.